This TCR beta chain was sequenced during a study of T cells in Graves' hyperthyroidism and ophthalmopathy. Study-level background: Before any treatment, at initial diagnosis, peripheral blood was collected. Study-level points and caveats: Onset of ophthalmopathy came a median roughly 6 months after the model predicted it. Blood also showed most of the thyroid clonotypes that were expanded above 0.001.

Amplification of TCR beta CDR3 regions used RNA as the template. A set of HTBI primers served as the primers for a first-round RT-PCR of the TCR CDR3. TCRdb recomputed calls from the multiplex PCR reads with MiXCR, one row per CDR3 protein. The sample has around 600,000 distinct CDR3 sequences, 12% to 15% seen once. The CDR3 runs to 14 residues. V was clipped by 4 bases and J by 7 bases, with 14 bases between them. Germline V gene sequence: CDR1 SGHTS, CDR2 YDEGEE. With duration under 3 months, ophthalmopathy was active: Clinical Activity Score at least 3, NOSPECS at least 4. A remark on this clonotype: Antigen unknown.

The material sequenced was blood. The chain employs TRBV5-8 and TRBJ1-4; D is ambiguous. The clonotype comes from a woman aged 18-29 years with Graves' ophthalmopathy. CDR3 DNA: TGTGCCAGCAGCGGGCCGTCTCGGGGTGAAAAACTGTTTTTT. Encoded protein: CASSGPSRGEKLFF. Using reference TRBV5-8 and TRBJ1-4 for the parts outside the CDR3, the full variable domain is EAGVTQSPTHLIKTRGQQATLRCSPISGHTSVYWYQQALGLGLQFLLWYDEGEERNRGNFPPRFSGRQFPNYSSELNVNALELEDSALYLCASSGPSRGEKLFFGSGTQLSVL.